Listed below are T cell receptor beta chains from one sample, sequenced in a study of graft-versus-host responses after intestinal transplantation. Their antigens are not known. Profiling relied on immunoSEQ multiplex PCR, and the TCRdb table lists in-frame clones only, not all of them. This table holds approximately 90,000 clones, roughly 90% found once. This specimen consisted of unstimulated CD4+ T cells sorted from spleen or lymph node cells, obtained before transplant. Source of these receptors: a human donor who was the organ donor for an intestinal transplant. The CDR3 runs from the conserved cysteine through the conserved F or W. Each record gives: J gene, CDR3 length, D gene, V gene, clone size, CDR3 protein, CDR3 DNA. A D gene is named only where the DNA matches it firmly. Only some rows state a clone size, as once, few, many or a class for expanded clones.

TRBJ1-2 | 13 | TRBD1 | TRBV7-3 | once | CASSSVAGTGLAF | TGTGCCAGCAGCTCGGTCGCGGGGACAGGGCTGGCCTTC
TRBJ2-7 | 12 | NA | TRBV11-2 | NA | CASSTYRSEQYF | TGTGCCAGCAGCACATACAGGTCCGAGCAGTACTTC
TRBJ2-2 | 16 | NA | TRBV7-9 | NA | CASSPPIRANTGELFF | TGTGCCAGCAGCCCCCCTATCCGGGCGAACACCGGGGAGCTGTTTTTT
TRBJ2-3 | 12 | NA | TRBV6-6 | NA | CASSSYTDTQYF | TGTGCCAGCAGTTCTTACACAGATACGCAGTATTTT
TRBJ1-4 | 13 | TRBD1 | TRBV7-2 | NA | CASSRRGAEKLFF | TGTGCCAGCAGCCGCAGGGGGGCTGAAAAACTGTTTTTT
TRBJ2-1 | 15 | TRBD2 | TRBV7-2 | NA | CASSLGLADGNEQFF | TGTGCCAGCAGCTTGGGACTAGCGGACGGGAATGAGCAGTTCTTC
TRBJ1-1 | 13 | NA | TRBV29-1 | NA | CSVDRVAGTEAFF | TGCAGCGTTGATCGGGTTGCGGGCACTGAAGCTTTCTTT
TRBJ2-7 | 16 | NA | TRBV10-1 | few | CASLKKGWRTPYEQYF | TGCGCCAGCCTGAAAAAGGGGTGGCGCACCCCCTACGAGCAGTACTTC
TRBJ1-1 | 15 | NA | TRBV7-9 | NA | CASSLVSEGNTEAFF | TGTGCCAGCAGCTTAGTTTCGGAGGGGAACACTGAAGCTTTCTTT
TRBJ2-2 | 13 | NA | TRBV5-1 | NA | CASSLADTGELFF | TGCGCCAGCAGCTTGGCAGACACCGGGGAGCTGTTTTTT
TRBJ2-7 | 13 | TRBD2 | TRBV29-1 | NA | CSAAGGGGYEQYF | TGCAGCGCCGCGGGAGGGGGGGGCTACGAGCAGTACTTC
TRBJ2-7 | 11 | NA | TRBV20-1 | NA | CGTEGTYEQYF | TGCGGTACGGAGGGTACCTACGAGCAGTACTTC
TRBJ1-2 | 15 | NA | TRBV6-6 | NA | CASSDFPFRDYGYTF | TGTGCCAGCAGTGATTTCCCGTTTCGGGACTATGGCTACACCTTC
TRBJ2-7 | 10 | NA | TRBV25-1 | few | CASSPGEQYF | TGTGCCAGCAGTCCGGGCGAGCAGTACTTC
TRBJ2-1 | 14 | NA | TRBV19 | NA | CATKKAGERDEQFF | TGTGCCACTAAGAAGGCAGGGGAGAGGGATGAGCAGTTCTTC
TRBJ1-6 | 13 | NA | TRBV18 | NA | CASSPGDWSPLHF | TGTGCCAGCTCACCGGGAGACTGGTCACCCCTCCACTTT
TRBJ2-1 | 12 | TRBD2 | TRBV6-4 | NA | CASSERENEQFF | TGTGCCAGCAGTGAGCGGGAGAATGAGCAGTTCTTC
TRBJ2-3 | 12 | NA | TRBV6-1 | NA | CASSLEADTQYF | TGTGCCAGCAGTCTAGAGGCAGATACGCAGTATTTT
TRBJ1-2 | 13 | TRBD1 | TRBV6-6 | NA | CASSLGQAGLYTF | TGTGCCAGCAGTCTAGGACAGGCAGGTCTCTACACCTTC
TRBJ2-4 | 15 | NA | TRBV10-1 | NA | CASRRRLLAKNIQYF | TGCGCCAGCAGGCGGAGATTACTAGCCAAAAACATTCAGTACTTC
TRBJ2-3 | 14 | TRBD2 | TRBV5-1 | NA | CASSPMTSADTQYF | TGCGCCAGCAGCCCCATGACTAGCGCAGATACGCAGTATTTT
TRBJ1-4 | 14 | NA | TRBV7-9 | NA | CASSPGWTNEKLFF | TGTGCCAGCTCTCCCGGTTGGACTAATGAAAAACTGTTTTTT
TRBJ2-1 | 15 | TRBD2 | TRBV19 | once | CASRPSGSLYNEQFF | TGTGCCAGTAGACCAAGCGGGAGCCTCTACAATGAGCAGTTCTTC
TRBJ2-3 | 13 | NA | TRBV11-2 | NA | CASGSSNTDTQYF | TGTGCCAGCGGGAGTAGCAACACAGATACGCAGTATTTT
TRBJ2-7 | 13 | TRBD2 | TRBV18 | NA | CASSPTSGYEQYF | TGTGCCAGCTCACCGACTAGCGGCTACGAGCAGTACTTC